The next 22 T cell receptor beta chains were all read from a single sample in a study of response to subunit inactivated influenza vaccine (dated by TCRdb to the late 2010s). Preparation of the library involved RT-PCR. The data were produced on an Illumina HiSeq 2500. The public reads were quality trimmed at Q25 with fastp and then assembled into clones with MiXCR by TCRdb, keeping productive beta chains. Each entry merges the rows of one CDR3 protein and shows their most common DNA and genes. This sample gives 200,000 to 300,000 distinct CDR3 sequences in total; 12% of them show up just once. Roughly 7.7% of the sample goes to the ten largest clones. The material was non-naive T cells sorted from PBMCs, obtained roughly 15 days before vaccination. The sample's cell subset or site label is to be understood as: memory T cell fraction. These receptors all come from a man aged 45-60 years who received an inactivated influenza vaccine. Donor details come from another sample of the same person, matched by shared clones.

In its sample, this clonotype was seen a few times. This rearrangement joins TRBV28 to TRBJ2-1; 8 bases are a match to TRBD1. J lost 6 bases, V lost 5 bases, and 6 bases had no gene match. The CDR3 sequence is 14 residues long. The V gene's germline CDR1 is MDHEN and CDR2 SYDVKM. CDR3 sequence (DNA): TGTGCCAGCAGTAACCTGGACAGGGTCAATGAGCAGTTCTTC. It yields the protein CASSNLDRVNEQFF.

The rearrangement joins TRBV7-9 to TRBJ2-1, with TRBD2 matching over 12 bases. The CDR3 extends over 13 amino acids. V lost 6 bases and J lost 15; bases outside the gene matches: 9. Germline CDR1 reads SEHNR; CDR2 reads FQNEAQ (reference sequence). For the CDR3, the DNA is TGTGCCAGCAGGGTGACTAGCGGGGGCCCAGCGTTCTTC. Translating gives CASRVTSGGPAFF. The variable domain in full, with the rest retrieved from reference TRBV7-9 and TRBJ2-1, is DTGVSQNPRHKITKRGQNVTFRCDPISEHNRLYWYRQTLGQGPEFLTYFQNEAQLEKSRLLSDRFSAERPKGSFSTLEIQRTEQGDSAMYLCASRVTSGGPAFFGPGTRLTVL.

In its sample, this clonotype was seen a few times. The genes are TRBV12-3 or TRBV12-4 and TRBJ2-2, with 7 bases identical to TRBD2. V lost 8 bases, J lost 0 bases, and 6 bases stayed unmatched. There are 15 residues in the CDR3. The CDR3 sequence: CASVGGDANTGELFF. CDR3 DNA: TGTGCCAGCGTGGGGGGGGACGCGAACACCGGGGAGCTGTTTTTT.

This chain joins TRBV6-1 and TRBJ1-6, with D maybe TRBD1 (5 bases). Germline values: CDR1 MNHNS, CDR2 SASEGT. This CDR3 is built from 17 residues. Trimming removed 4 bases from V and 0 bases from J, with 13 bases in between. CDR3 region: CASSVDIRSSYNSPLHF. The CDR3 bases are TGTGCCAGCAGTGTGGACATCCGGAGCTCCTATAATTCACCCCTCCACTTT.

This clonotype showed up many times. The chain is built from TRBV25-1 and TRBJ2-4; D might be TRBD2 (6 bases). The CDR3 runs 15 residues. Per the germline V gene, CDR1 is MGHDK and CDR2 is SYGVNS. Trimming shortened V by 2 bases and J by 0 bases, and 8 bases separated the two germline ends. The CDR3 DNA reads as TGTGCCAGCAGTGAAGGCGGGACAGCCAAAAACATTCAGTACTTC. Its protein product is CASSEGGTAKNIQYF.

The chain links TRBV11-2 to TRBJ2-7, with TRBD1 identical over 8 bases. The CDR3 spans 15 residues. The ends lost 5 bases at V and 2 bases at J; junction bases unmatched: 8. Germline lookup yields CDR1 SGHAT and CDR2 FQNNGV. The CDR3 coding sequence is TGTGCCAGCAGCCCCCACTTGACAGGGGCCTACGAGCAGTACTTC. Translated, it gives CASSPHLTGAYEQYF.

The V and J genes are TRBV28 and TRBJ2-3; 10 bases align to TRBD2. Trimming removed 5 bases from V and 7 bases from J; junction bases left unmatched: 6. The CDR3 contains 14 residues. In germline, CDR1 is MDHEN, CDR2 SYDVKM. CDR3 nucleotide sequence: TGTGCCAGCAGTGTAGGTAGCGGGGGGCATACGCAGTATTTT. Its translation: CASSVGSGGHTQYF.

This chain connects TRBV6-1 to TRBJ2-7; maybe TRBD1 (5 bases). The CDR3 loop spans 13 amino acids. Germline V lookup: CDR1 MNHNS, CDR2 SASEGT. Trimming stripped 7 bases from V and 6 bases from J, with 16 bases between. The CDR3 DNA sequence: TGTGCCAGCACGGACAACGTCCTATCCGAGCAGTACTTC. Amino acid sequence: CASTDNVLSEQYF.

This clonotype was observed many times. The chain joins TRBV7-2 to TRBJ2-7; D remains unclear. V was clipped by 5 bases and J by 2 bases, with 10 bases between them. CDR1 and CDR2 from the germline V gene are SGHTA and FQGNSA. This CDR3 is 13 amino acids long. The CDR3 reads CASSQDPPYEQYF. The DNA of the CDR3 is TGTGCCAGCAGCCAGGACCCCCCCTACGAGCAGTACTTC.

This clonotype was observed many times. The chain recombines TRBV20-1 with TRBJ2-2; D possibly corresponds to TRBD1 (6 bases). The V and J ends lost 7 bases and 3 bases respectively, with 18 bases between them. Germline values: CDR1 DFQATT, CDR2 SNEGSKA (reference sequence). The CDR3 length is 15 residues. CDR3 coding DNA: TGCAGTGTGAAGCACCAGGGGATAGACACCGGGGAGCTGTTTTTT. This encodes CSVKHQGIDTGELFF.

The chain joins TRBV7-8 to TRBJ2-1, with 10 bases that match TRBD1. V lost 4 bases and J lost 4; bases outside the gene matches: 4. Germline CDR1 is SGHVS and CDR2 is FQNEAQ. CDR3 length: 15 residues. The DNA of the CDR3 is TGTGCCAGCAGCTCCGGGACAGGGGATTACAATGAGCAGTTCTTC. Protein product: CASSSGTGDYNEQFF.

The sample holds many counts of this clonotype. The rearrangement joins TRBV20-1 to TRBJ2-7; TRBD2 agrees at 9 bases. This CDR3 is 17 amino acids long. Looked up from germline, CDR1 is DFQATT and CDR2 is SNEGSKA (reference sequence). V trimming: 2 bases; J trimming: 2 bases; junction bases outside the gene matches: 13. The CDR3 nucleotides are TGCAGTGCTAGACCCCTTGGGGCGGGGGGGGGTGCCTACGAGCAGTACTTC. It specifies CSARPLGAGGGAYEQYF.

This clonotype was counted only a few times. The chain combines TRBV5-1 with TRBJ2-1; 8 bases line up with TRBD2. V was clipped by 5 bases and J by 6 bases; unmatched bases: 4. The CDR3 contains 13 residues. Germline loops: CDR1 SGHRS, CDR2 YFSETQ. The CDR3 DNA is TGCGCCAGCAGAACCGGGACTAGCAATGAGCAGTTCTTC. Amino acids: CASRTGTSNEQFF. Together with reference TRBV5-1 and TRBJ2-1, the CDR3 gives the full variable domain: KAGVTQTPRYLIKTRGQQVTLSCSPISGHRSVSWYQQTPGQGLQFLFEYFSETQRNKGNFPGRFSGRQFSNSRSEMNVSTLELGDSALYLCASRTGTSNEQFFGPGTRLTVL.

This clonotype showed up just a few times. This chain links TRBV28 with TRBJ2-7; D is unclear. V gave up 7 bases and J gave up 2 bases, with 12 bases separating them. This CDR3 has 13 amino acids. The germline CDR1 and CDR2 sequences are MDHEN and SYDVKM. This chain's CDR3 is CASIGLRPYEQYF. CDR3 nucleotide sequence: TGTGCCAGCATTGGGTTGCGTCCCTACGAGCAGTACTTC.

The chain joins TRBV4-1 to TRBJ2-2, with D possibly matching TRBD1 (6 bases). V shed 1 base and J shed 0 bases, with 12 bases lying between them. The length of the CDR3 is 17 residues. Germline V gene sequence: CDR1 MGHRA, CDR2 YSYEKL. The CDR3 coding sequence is TGCGCCAGCAGCCAAGCAGCCGGACAGTCGAACACCGGGGAGCTGTTTTTT. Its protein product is CASSQAAGQSNTGELFF.

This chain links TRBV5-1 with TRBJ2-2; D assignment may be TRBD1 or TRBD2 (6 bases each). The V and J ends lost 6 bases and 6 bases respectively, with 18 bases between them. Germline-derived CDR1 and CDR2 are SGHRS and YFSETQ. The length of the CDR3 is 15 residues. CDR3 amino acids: CASMSQGGSAGELFF. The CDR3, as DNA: TGCGCCAGCATGAGCCAAGGGGGGTCGGCCGGGGAGCTGTTTTTT.

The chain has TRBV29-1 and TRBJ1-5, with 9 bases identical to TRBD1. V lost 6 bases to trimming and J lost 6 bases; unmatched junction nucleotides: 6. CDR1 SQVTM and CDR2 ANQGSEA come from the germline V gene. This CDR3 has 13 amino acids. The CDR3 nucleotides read TGCAGCGTCCGACAGGGGGAGGCTCAGCCCCAGCATTTT. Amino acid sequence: CSVRQGEAQPQHF. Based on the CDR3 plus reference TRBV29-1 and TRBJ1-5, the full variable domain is SAVISQKPSRDICQRGTSLTIQCQVDSQVTMMFWYRQQPGQSLTLIATANQGSEATYESGFVIDKFPISRPNLTFSTLTVSNMSPEDSSIYLCSVRQGEAQPQHFGDGTRLSIL.

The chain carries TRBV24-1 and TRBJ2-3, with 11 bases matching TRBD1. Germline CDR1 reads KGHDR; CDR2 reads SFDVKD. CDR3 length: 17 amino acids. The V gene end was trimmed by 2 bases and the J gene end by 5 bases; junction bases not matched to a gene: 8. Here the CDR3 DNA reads TGTGCCACCAGTGATTCGTTGGACAGGGGGCAAGGAGATACGCAGTATTTT. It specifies CATSDSLDRGQGDTQYF.

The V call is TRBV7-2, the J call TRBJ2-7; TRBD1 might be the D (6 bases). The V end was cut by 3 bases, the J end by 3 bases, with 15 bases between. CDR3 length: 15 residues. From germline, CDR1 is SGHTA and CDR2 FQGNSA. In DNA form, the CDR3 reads TGTGCCAGCAGCTTGAGACAGGTGACATTCTACGAGCAGTACTTC. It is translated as CASSLRQVTFYEQYF.

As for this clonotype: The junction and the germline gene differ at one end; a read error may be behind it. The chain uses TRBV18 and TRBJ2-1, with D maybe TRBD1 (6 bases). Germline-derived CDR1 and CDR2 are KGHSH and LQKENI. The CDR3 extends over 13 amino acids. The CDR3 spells CASSPQGSNEQFF. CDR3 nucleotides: TGTGCCAGCTCTCCACAGGGCTCCAATGAGCAGTTCTTC. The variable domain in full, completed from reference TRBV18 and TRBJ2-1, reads NAGVMQNPRHLVRRRGQEARLRCSPMKGHSHVYWYRQLPEEGLKFMVYLQKENIIDESGMPKERFSAEFPKEGPSILRIQQVVRGDSAAYFCASSPQGSNEQFFGPGTRLTVL.

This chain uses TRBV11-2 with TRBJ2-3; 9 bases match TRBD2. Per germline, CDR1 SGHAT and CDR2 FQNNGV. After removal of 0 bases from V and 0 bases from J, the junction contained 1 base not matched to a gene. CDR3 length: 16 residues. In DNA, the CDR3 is TGTGCCAGCAGCTTAGACCTAGCGGGGAGCACAGATACGCAGTATTTT. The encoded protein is CASSLDLAGSTDTQYF.

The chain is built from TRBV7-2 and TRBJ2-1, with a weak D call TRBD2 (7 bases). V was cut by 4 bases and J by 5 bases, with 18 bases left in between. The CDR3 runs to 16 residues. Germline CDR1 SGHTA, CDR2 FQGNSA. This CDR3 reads CASSSKGGSGHNEQFF. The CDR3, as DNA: TGTGCCAGCAGCTCCAAGGGGGGGAGTGGCCACAATGAGCAGTTCTTC.